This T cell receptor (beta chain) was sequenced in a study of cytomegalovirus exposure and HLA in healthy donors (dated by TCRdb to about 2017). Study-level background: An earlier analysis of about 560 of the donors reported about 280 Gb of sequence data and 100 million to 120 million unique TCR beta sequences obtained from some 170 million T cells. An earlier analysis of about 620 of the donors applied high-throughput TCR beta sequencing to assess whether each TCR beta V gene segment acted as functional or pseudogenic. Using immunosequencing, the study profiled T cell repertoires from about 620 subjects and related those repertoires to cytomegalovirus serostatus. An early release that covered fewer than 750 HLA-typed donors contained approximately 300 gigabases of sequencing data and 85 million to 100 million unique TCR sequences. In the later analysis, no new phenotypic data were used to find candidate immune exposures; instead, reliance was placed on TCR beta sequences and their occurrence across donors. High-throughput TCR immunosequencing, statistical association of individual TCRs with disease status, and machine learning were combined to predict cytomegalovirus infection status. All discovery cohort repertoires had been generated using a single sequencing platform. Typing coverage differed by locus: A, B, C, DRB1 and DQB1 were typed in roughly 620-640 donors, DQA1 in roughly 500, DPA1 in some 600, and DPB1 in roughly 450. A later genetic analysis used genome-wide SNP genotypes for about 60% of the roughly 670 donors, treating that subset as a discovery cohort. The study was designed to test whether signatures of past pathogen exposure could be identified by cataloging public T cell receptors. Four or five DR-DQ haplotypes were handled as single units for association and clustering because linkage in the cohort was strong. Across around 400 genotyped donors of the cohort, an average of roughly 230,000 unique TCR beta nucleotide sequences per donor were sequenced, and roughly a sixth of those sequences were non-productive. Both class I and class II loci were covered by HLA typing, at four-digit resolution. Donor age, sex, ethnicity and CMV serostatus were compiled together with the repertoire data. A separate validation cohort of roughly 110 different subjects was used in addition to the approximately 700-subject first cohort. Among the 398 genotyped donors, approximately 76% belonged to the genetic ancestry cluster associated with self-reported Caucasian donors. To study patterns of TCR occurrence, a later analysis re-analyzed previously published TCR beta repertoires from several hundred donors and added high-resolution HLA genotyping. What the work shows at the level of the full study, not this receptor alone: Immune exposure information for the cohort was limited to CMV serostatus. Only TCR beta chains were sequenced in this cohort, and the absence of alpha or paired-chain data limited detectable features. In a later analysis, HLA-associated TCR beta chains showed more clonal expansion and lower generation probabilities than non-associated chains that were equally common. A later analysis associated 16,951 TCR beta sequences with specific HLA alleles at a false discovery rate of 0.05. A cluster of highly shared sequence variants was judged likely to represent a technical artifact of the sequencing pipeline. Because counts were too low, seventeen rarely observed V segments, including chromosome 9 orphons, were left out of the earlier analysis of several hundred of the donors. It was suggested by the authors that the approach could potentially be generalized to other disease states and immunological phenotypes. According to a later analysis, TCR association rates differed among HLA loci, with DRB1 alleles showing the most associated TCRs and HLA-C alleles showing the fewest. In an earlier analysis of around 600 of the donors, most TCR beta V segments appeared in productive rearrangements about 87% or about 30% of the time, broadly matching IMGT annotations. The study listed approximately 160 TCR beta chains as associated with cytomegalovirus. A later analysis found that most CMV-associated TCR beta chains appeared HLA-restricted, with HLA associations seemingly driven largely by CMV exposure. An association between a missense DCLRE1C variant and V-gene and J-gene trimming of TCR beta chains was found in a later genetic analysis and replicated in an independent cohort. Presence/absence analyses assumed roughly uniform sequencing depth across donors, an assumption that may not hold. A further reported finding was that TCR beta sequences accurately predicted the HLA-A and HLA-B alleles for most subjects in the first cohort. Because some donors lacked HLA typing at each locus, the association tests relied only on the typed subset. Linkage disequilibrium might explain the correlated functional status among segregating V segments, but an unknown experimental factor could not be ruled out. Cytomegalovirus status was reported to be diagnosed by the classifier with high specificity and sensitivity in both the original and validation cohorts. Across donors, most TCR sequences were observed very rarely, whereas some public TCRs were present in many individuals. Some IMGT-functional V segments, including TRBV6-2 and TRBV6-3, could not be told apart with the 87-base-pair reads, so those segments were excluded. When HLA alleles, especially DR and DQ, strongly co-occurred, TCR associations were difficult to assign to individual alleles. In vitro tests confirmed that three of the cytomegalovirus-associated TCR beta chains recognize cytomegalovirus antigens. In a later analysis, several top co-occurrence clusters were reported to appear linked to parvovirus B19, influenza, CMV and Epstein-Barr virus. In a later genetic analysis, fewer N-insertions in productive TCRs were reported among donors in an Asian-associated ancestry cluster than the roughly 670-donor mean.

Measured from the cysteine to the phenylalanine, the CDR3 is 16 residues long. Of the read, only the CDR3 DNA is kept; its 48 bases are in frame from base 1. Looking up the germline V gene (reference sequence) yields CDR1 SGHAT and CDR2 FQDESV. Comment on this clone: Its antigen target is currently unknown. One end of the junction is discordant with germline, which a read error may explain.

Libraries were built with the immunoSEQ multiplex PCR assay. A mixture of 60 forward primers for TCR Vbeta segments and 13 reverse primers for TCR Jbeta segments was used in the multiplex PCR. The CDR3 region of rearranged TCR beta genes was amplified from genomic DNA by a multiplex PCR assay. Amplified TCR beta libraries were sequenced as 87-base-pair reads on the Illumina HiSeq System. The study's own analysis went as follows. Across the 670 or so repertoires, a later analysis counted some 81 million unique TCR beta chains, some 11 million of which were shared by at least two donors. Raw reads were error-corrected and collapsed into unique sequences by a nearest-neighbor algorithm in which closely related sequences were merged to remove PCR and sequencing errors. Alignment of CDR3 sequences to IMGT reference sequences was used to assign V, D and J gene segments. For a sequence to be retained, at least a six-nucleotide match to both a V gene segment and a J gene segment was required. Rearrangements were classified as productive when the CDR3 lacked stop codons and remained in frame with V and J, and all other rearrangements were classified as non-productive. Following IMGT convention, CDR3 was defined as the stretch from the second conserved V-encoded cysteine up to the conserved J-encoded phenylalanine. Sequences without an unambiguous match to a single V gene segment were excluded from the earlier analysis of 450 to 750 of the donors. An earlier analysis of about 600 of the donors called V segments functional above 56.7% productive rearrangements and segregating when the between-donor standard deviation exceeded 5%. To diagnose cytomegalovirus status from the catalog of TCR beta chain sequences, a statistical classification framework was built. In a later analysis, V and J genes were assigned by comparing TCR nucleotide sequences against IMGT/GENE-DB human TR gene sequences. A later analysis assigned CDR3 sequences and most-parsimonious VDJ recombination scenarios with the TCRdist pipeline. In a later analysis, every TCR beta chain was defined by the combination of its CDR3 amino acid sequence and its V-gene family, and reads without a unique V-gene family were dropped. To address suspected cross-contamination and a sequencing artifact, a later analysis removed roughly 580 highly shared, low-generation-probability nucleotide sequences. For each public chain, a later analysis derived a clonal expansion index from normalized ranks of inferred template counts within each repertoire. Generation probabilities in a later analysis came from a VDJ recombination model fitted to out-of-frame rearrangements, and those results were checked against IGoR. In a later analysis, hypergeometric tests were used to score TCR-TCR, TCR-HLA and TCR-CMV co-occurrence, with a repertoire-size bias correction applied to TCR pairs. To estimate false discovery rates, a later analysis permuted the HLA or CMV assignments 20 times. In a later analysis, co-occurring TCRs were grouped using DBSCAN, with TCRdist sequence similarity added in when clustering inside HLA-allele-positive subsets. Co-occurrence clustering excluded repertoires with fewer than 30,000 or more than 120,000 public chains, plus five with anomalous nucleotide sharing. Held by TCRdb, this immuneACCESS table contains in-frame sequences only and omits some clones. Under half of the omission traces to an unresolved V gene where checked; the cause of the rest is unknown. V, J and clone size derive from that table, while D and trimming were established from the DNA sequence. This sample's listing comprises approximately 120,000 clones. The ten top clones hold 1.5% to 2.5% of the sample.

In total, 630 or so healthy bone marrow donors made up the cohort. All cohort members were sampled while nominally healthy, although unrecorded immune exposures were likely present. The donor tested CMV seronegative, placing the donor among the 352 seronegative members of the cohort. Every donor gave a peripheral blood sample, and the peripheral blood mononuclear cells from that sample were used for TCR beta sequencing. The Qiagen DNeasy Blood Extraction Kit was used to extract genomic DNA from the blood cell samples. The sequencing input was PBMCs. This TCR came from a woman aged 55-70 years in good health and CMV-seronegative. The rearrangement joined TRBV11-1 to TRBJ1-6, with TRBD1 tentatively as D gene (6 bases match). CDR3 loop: CASSLGQRQPNSPLHF. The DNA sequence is TGTGCCAGCAGTTTAGGACAGCGACAACCTAATTCACCCCTCCACTTT.